The 21 T cell receptor beta chains below come from one sample, sequenced in a study of patients and donors after allogeneic stem cell transplantation. Using its own MiXCR run on the RT-PCR reads, TCRdb lists one record per CDR3 protein. Of 920,000 or so distinct CDR3 sequences in the sample, 15% to 20% were seen once. Sequencing was done on a sample of blood, either unsorted or a sorted T cell fraction (not recorded which). The receptors originated from a human donor who was either an allogeneic HSCT recipient or a stem cell or donor lymphocyte infusion donor (not recorded which). It is not recorded whose cells these are; they may come from a transplant donor.

V is TRBV9 and J is TRBJ1-1; TRBD1 matches at 7 bases. The ends lost 4 bases at V and 7 bases at J; junction bases unmatched: 7. CDR1 SGDLS and CDR2 YYNGEE come from the germline V gene. CDR3 length: 13 residues. CDR3 sequence (DNA): TGTGCCAGCAGCTTGACTCCAGGGGGTGAAGCTTTCTTT. Translated, it gives CASSLTPGGEAFF.

This clonotype was detected only a few times. The chain carries TRBV12-3 or TRBV12-4 and TRBJ2-2; TRBD1 is a possible D gene (6 bases). V lost 5 bases to trimming and J lost 9 bases, with 19 bases between them. The CDR3 is made up of 15 amino acids. The CDR3 DNA reads TGTGCCAGCAGTCCACGCTTACGACAGGCGCGGGAGCTGTTTTTT. Protein sequence: CASSPRLRQARELFF.

A few counts support this clonotype. The CDR3 loop is CASTSKGPRLGNEQFF. Here the CDR3 DNA reads TGTGCCAGCACCTCAAAGGGGCCCCGACTAGGCAATGAGCAGTTCTTC. The genes are TRBV6-1 and TRBJ2-1, with a weak D call TRBD2 (6 bases). This CDR3 has 16 residues. Trimming took 7 bases from V and 6 from J, leaving 22 bases between them. CDR1 and CDR2 (germline): MNHNS, SASEGT.

The CDR3 bases are TGTGCCAGCAGCTCCCGGACAGGACCGAACACTGAAGCTTTCTTT. Translating it yields CASSSRTGPNTEAFF. The chain uses TRBV9 and TRBJ1-1; TRBD1 agrees at 7 bases. Germline CDR1 reads SGDLS; CDR2 reads YYNGEE. The CDR3 loop spans 15 amino acids. With 4 bases clipped from V and 1 base from J, the junction kept 7 bases outside the gene matches.

This clonotype was counted a few times. The genes are TRBV12-3 or TRBV12-4 and TRBJ2-7; D tentatively reads TRBD1 or TRBD2 (6 bases each). The CDR3 covers 15 residues. V dropped 4 bases and J dropped 3 bases, with 16 bases sitting between them. This CDR3 is CASSYGGYHLYEQYF. Written as DNA, the CDR3 is TGTGCCAGCAGTTACGGGGGCTACCACCTCTACGAGCAGTACTTC.

The gene calls are TRBV12-3 or TRBV12-4 and TRBJ2-1; D is uncertain. This CDR3 contains 13 residues. V lost 3 bases to trimming and J lost 9 bases, with 12 bases between them. CDR3 nucleotide sequence: TGTGCCAGCAGTTTTGTAGGGTTTGGTGAGCAGTTCTTC. This translates into CASSFVGFGEQFF.

The chain combines TRBV4-2 with TRBJ1-2; D remains ambiguous. The CDR3 totals 14 residues. V was trimmed by 4 bases and J by 4 bases, leaving 13 bases between them. The V gene's germline CDR1 is LGHNA and CDR2 YNFKEQ. CDR3 bases: TGTGCCAGCAGCCGTTCAGTGTTACTCTATGGCTACACCTTC. Encoded protein: CASSRSVLLYGYTF.

The chain is built from TRBV5-1 and TRBJ2-2; D is tentatively TRBD1 or TRBD2 (5 bases each). The CDR3 consists of 15 residues. Germline V CDR1 and CDR2: SGHRS, YFSETQ. The V gene lost 2 bases and the J gene lost 2 bases, with 10 bases spanning the gap. The chain's CDR3 is CASSFTGRNTGELFF. CDR3 coding DNA: TGCGCCAGCAGCTTCACGGGACGAAACACCGGGGAGCTGTTTTTT.

This clonotype was seen many times. The V call is TRBV12-3 or TRBV12-4, the J call TRBJ2-2; D is unclear. V lost 6 bases and J lost 2, with 10 bases in between. The CDR3 runs to 14 residues. Written as DNA, the CDR3 is TGTGCCAGCAGGCGGTGGCCTAACACCGGGGAGCTGTTTTTT. Translated: CASRRWPNTGELFF.

This clonotype was detected only a few times. V usage is TRBV20-1 and J usage is TRBJ2-1, with 10 bases fitting TRBD2. J gave up 2 bases and V 2 bases, and 9 bases lay outside the gene matches. Germline V CDR1 and CDR2: DFQATT, SNEGSKA (reference sequence). The CDR3 extends over 17 amino acids. The CDR3 DNA follows: TGCAGTGCTAGACAACCGTCCAGCGGGAGGGCCTACAATGAGCAGTTCTTC. Translated, it gives CSARQPSSGRAYNEQFF.

This clonotype was observed a few times. J is TRBJ2-1 and V is TRBV27; the D gene is possibly TRBD1 (5 bases). Germline V lookup: CDR1 MNHEY, CDR2 SMNVEV (reference sequence). Trimming took off 9 bases at V and 6 bases at J, with 18 bases between the two ends. This CDR3 region has 14 residues. DNA of the CDR3: TGTGCCAGTTTGCCGGACCCCAGGGTCAATGAGCAGTTCTTC. Residues: CASLPDPRVNEQFF.

The table lists this clonotype with many counts. CDR3 sequence: CASSVSGISYEQYF. The DNA for the CDR3 is TGTGCCAGCAGCGTTTCAGGTATCTCCTACGAGCAGTACTTC. This rearrangement joins TRBV9 to TRBJ2-7; D remains ambiguous. The V gene lost 2 bases and the J gene lost 0 bases, with 9 bases spanning the gap. Looked up from germline, CDR1 is SGDLS and CDR2 is YYNGEE. The CDR3 totals 14 residues.

This clonotype was observed a handful of times. The V call is TRBV12-3 or TRBV12-4, the J call TRBJ1-5; no firm D call. V shed 6 bases and J shed 6 bases, with 24 bases lying between them. The CDR3 has 17 amino acids. The CDR3 DNA reads as TGTGCCAGCAGCACAAGACGGGAGGGAACTGGGATTCAGCCCCAGCATTTT. This encodes CASSTRREGTGIQPQHF.

This clonotype was detected many times. The rearrangement uses TRBV12-3 or TRBV12-4 and TRBJ2-7, with D possibly matching TRBD2 (5 bases). The CDR3 totals 15 residues. V shed 3 bases and J shed 0 bases, with 12 bases lying between them. The CDR3 DNA is TGTGCCAGCAGTTTTAAGCGGCCGAGCTCCTACGAGCAGTACTTC. Translated, it gives CASSFKRPSSYEQYF.

The rearrangement joins TRBV10-2 to TRBJ2-7, with D uncertain. V was trimmed by 4 bases and J by 3 bases, leaving 10 bases between them. Germline CDR1 WSHSY, CDR2 SAAADI. CDR3 length equals 13 residues. CDR3 coding DNA: TGCGCCAGCAGTGCCGCTCCTAACTACGAGCAGTACTTC. This translates into CASSAAPNYEQYF.

A few counts support this clonotype. V gene TRBV28 combines with J gene TRBJ2-7, with a weak D call TRBD2 (6 bases). The CDR3 extends over 17 amino acids. The germline gives CDR1 MDHEN, CDR2 SYDVKM. Trimming removed 1 base at V and 0 bases at J, with 16 bases between. The CDR3 loop is CASSLSTSQPSSYEQYF. Here the CDR3 DNA reads TGTGCCAGCAGTTTATCAACTAGCCAACCAAGCTCCTACGAGCAGTACTTC.

Ten or more counts support this clonotype. The chain has TRBV12-3 or TRBV12-4 and TRBJ1-1, with 8 bases lining up with TRBD1. V shed 7 bases and J 6 bases; nucleotides not matched to a gene: 10. The CDR3 length is 14 residues. This CDR3 is CASNFDRGGPEAFF. The CDR3 nucleotides read TGTGCCAGCAACTTCGACAGGGGTGGCCCTGAAGCTTTCTTT.

The chain combines TRBV11-2 with TRBJ2-2; 13 nucleotides line up with TRBD2. Germline V gene data show CDR1 as SGHAT and CDR2 as FQNNGV. This CDR3 region has 18 residues. Trimming removed 4 bases from V and 6 bases from J; junction bases left unmatched: 11. The CDR3 coding sequence is TGTGCCAGCAGCTACGCCCCACTAGCGGGGGGGCTTGCCGGGGAGCTGTTTTTT. It encodes CASSYAPLAGGLAGELFF.

In DNA form, the CDR3 reads TGTGCCAGCGGAATACCGGGACTAGGGACACATGAGCAGTTCTTC. Translation: CASGIPGLGTHEQFF. The V gene is TRBV27, the J gene TRBJ2-1, with 8 bases that match TRBD2. This CDR3 spans 15 amino acids. Per germline, CDR1 MNHEY and CDR2 SMNVEV (reference sequence). The J segment lost 8 bases and the V segment lost 8 bases, leaving 14 bases of the junction unmatched.

The chain joins TRBV29-1 to TRBJ2-7; 8 bases line up with TRBD1. This CDR3 contains 13 residues. V lost 3 bases, J lost 5 bases, and 6 bases stayed unmatched. Looked up from germline, CDR1 is SQVTM and CDR2 is ANQGSEA. The CDR3 region has the DNA TGCAGCGTTGAGCCCCAGGGGGCGGACGAGCAGTACTTC. It codes for CSVEPQGADEQYF.

This chain links TRBV6-5 with TRBJ2-3; TRBD2 might be the D (6 bases). The germline CDR1 and CDR2 sequences are MNHEY and SVGAGI. Trimming took off 2 bases at V and 3 bases at J, with 12 bases between the two ends. The CDR3 is 15 residues long. The CDR3 DNA is TGTGCCAGCAGTTACAATGCGGAGGGAACAGATACGCAGTATTTT. Translating gives CASSYNAEGTDTQYF.